This T cell receptor (beta chain) was found in a study of shared clonotypes between healthy human individuals. Repertoires were generated with immunoSEQ multiplex PCR, while TCRdb's copy carries only in-frame clones and drops some. The sample has around 1.9 million clones, 80% to 95% seen once; the top ten hold less than 2%. Naive-designated CD8 cells lacked CD45RO, were positively enriched for CCR7, and omitted terminally differentiated effector memory CD45RA+ cells. The CDR3 sequence is 14 residues long. V was pared by 6 bases and J by 6 bases, with 14 bases between. CDR1 is MNHNY, CDR2 SVGAGI, per germline (reference sequence).

Sequencing used naive CD8+ T cells from PBMCs. The chain employs TRBV6-6 and TRBJ1-4, with no clear D. This clonotype was obtained from a man younger than 35 in good health. Some clones in this sample may be carry-over from other donors' samples. CDR3 in DNA: TGTGCCAGCAGCATCGGCCCCCGGGATGAAAAACTGTTTTTT. It codes for CASSIGPRDEKLFF.